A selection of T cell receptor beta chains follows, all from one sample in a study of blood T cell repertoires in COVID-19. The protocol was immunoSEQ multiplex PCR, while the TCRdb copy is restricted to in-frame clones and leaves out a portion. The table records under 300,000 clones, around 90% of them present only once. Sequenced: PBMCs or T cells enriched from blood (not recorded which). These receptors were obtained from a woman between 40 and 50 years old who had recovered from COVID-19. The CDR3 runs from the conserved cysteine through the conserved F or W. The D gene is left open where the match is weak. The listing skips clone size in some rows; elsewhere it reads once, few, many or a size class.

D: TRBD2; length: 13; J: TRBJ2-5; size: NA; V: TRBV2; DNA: TGTGCCAGCAGAGGGACTAGAAAAGAGACCCAGTACTTC; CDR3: CASRGTRKETQYF
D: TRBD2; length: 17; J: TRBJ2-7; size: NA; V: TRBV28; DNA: TGTGCCAGCAGTTTAACTAGCGGGGGGCGGAGCTCCTACGAGCAGTACTTC; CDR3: CASSLTSGGRSSYEQYF
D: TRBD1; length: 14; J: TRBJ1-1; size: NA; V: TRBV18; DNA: TGTGCCAGCTCACCAGCGACAGGGTTCACTGAAGCTTTCTTT; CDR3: CASSPATGFTEAFF
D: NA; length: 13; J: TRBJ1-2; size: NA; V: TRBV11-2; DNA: TGTGCCAGCAGCTCCCCGGGGGGCTATGGCTACACCTTC; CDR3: CASSSPGGYGYTF
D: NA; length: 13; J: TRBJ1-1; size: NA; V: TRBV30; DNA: TGTGCCTGGAATCGACAGCCACCACTTGAAGCTTTCTTT; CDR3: CAWNRQPPLEAFF
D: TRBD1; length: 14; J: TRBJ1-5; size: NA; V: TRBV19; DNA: TGTGCCAGTAGTCCCGGGACAGGCAATCAGCCCCAGCATTTT; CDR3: CASSPGTGNQPQHF
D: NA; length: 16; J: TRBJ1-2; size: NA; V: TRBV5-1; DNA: TGCGCCAGCAGCTCGGGGGAAACCCTGAATTTGCATGGCTACACCTTC; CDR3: CASSSGETLNLHGYTF
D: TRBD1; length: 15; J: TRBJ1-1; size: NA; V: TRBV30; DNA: TGTGCCTGGAGGGCCGGGGGACAGGGGAGCACTGAAGCTTTCTTT; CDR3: CAWRAGGQGSTEAFF
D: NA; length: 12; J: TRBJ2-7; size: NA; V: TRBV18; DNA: TGTGCCAGCTCACCGGACAGCAACGAGCAGTACTTC; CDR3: CASSPDSNEQYF
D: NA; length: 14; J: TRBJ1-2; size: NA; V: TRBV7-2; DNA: TGTGCCAGCAGCTTTCTCGGGGGAAGCTATGGCTACACCTTC; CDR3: CASSFLGGSYGYTF
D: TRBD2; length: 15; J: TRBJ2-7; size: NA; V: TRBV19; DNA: TGTGCCAGTAGTATACTGGGAGGGCCGGGGTACGAGCAGTACTTC; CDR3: CASSILGGPGYEQYF
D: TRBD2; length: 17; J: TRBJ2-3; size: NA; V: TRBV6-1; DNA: TGTGCCAGCAGTGAAGCAATAGGAGCGGGGGTGGCAGATACGCAGTATTTT; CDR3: CASSEAIGAGVADTQYF
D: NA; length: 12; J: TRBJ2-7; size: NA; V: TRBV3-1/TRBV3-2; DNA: TGTGCCAGCAGCCAAGTTTCTTACGAGCAGTACTTC; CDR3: CASSQVSYEQYF
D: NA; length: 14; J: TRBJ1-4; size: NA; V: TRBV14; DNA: TGTGCCAGCAGCCAAGTGGGGGCAGGGGAAAAACTGTTTTTT; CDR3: CASSQVGAGEKLFF
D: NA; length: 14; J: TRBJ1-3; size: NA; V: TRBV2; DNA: TGTGCCAGCGGGGGCGGGCGGGCCGGAAACACCATATATTTT; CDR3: CASGGGRAGNTIYF
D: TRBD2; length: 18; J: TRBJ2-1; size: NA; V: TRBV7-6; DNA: TGTGCCAGCAGCTTAGTCGGTCCGGGGGGTTCCTCCTACAATGAGCAGTTCTTC; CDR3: CASSLVGPGGSSYNEQFF
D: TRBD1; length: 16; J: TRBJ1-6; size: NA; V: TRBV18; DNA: TGTGCCAGCTCACTAGATCGACAGGGCGGCGGTTCACCCCTCCACTTT; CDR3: CASSLDRQGGGSPLHF
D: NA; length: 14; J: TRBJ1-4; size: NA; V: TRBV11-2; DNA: TGTGCCAGCAGCCCCTACAGGGCTAATGAAAAACTGTTTTTT; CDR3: CASSPYRANEKLFF
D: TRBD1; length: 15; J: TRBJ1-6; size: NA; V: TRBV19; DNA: TGTGCCAGTAGAGATGACAGGGGGCAGAATTCACCCCTCCACTTT; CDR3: CASRDDRGQNSPLHF
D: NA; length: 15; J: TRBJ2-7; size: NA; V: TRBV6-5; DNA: TGTGCCAGCAGTTACGGGGGAACTGAGGCGGGAGAGCAGTACTTC; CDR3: CASSYGGTEAGEQYF
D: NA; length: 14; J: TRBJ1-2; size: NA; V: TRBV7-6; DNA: TGTGCCAGCAGCTTAAGCCCAGGGGACTATGGCTACACCTTC; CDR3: CASSLSPGDYGYTF
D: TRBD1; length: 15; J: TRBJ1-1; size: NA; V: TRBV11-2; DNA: TGTGCCAGCAGCTTAATAGCCAGGGAAAGGGGGCAAGCTTTCTTT; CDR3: CASSLIARERGQAFF
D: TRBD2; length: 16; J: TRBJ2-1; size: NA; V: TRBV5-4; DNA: TGTGCCAGCAGCTTGGCGGGGACTAGCGGAGTCAATGAGCAGTTCTTC; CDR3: CASSLAGTSGVNEQFF
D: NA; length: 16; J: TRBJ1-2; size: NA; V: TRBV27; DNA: TGTGCCAGCAGTCCGGGAGGAACAGAAGCTAACTATGGCTACACCTTC; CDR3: CASSPGGTEANYGYTF
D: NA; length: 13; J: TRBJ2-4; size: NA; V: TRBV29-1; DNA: TGCAGCGCCGCAGGGCTAGCCAAAAACATTCAGTACTTC; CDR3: CSAAGLAKNIQYF
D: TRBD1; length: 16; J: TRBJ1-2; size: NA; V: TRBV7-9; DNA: TGTGCCAGCAGCTTAGTTTGGGCCGGGACAGGGCATGGCTACACCTTC; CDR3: CASSLVWAGTGHGYTF
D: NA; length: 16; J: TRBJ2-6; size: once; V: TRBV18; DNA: TGTGCCAGCTCATCCACAGGACTATATGGGGCCAACGTCCTGACTTTC; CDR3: CASSSTGLYGANVLTF